This T cell receptor beta chain appears in the sequencing data of a study of tumor-infiltrating lymphocytes in primary liver carcinoma. Looking at the study overall: Both sexes were represented among patients, who were 30 to 69 years old.

On this clonotype itself: A read error is possible here, since a much larger clone lies one base away.

The researchers obtained blood RNA from unsorted whole blood and also extracted germline DNA. TCR beta cDNA was prepared out of roughly 490 ng total RNA by means of a constant-region primer. It was through three nested multiplex PCR rounds of slightly modified ARM-PCR that TCR beta libraries arose. Each of the first two PCR rounds ran approximately 11 cycles with TRBV1-TRBV30 forward and C-beta reverse primers. Each CDR3 protein gets one entry after TCRdb re-called the multiplex PCR reads with MiXCR. Here the sample spans about 200,000 distinct CDR3 sequences, around 60% being singletons. CDR3 length equals 15 residues. The germline V and J ends were trimmed by 6 bases and 2 bases, with 14 bases remaining between them.

The material sequenced was peripheral blood. This receptor was taken from a woman between 55 and 75 years old with primary liver carcinoma and hepatitis B virus infection. This chain uses TRBV12-3 or TRBV12-4 with TRBJ1-5; D is unresolved. In DNA form, the CDR3 reads TGTGCCAGCAGCCTTGATGGGCTTGGCAATCAGCCCCAGCATTTT. This gives the protein CASSLDGLGNQPQHF.